The present TCR beta chain was sequenced within a study of technical replicates of blood from a handful of donors. The data were produced by immunoSEQ multiplex PCR, yet TCRdb's version contains in-frame clones alone and is incomplete. The sample consists of under 85,000 clones, nearly 98% of them appearing once. V was pared by 6 bases and J by 1 base, with 15 bases between. CDR1 and CDR2 (germline): LNHDA, SQIVND (reference sequence). This CDR3 comprises 15 residues. The sequenced material came from T cells isolated from PBMCs. The TCR originated in a human donor in good health. This chain joins TRBV19 and TRBJ1-1; D not certain. The CDR3 loop reads CASSPQDYENTEAFF. The CDR3 DNA reads TGTGCCAGTAGCCCCCAGGACTATGAGAACACTGAAGCTTTCTTT.